This T cell receptor beta chain was identified during a study of T cell repertoires in cytomegalovirus infection (dated by TCRdb to about 2019). The study in broad terms: The HLA type of each donor mattered for the analysis, because public TCR beta signatures pointed to carriage of CMV infection along with the matching HLA type.

Sequencing relied on an Illumina HiSeq 1500. TCRdb itself trimmed the public reads at Q25 with fastp, ran MiXCR and retained productive beta chains. A single entry per CDR3 protein holds the most common genes and DNA from its merged rows. Across this sample there are approximately 500,000 distinct CDR3 sequences, with roughly 29% seen only once. The ten largest account for approximately 13% of the sample. In its sample, this clonotype was seen a few times. Its cognate antigen has yet to be identified. Base-call qualities are not available, and no considerably larger clone is one nucleotide away. Trimming costs V 10 bases and J 7 bases, and their ends lie 26 bases apart. The germline V gene yields MNHEY for CDR1 and SVGEGT for CDR2. The CDR3 sequence holds 16 residues, the cysteine and phenylalanine included. CDR3 DNA is the only sequence kept; it has 48 bases, read in frame from the first base. Study-wide findings and limitations: The ex vivo response was dominated by HLA-C-restricted CMV-specific TCR beta clonotypes, and the single most frequent clonotype in two of eight donors was supplied by these HLA-C-restricted clonotypes. In both this cohort and an independent cohort of several hundred donors, the cumulative frequency of public TCR beta family members distinguished carriers of CMV infection plus the relevant HLA type.

The receptor's source is a human donor in good health (CMV status not recorded). Some clones in this sample may be carry-over from other donors' samples. Sequences were obtained from PBMCs. This chain is built from TRBV6-2 or TRBV6-3 and TRBJ2-1, with the D gene call left open. The CDR3 corresponds to CATEDVTGRPRNEQFF. The sequenced DNA is TGTGCCACCGAGGACGTGACCGGACGGCCTAGGAATGAGCAGTTCTTC.